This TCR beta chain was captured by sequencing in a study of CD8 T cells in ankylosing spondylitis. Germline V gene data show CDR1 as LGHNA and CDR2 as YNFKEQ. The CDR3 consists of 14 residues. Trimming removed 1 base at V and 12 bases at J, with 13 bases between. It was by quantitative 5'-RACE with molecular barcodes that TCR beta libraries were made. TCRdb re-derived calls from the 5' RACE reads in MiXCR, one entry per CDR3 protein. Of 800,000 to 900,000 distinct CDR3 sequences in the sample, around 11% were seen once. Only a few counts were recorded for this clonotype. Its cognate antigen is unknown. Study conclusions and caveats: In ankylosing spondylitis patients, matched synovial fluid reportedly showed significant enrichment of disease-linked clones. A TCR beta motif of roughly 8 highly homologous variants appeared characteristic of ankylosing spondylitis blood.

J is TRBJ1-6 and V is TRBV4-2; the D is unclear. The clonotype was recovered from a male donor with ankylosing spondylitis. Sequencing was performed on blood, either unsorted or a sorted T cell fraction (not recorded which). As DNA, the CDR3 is TGTGCCAGCAGCCAAGCCCAGGTAGAGAGACCCCTCCACTTT. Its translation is CASSQAQVERPLHF.